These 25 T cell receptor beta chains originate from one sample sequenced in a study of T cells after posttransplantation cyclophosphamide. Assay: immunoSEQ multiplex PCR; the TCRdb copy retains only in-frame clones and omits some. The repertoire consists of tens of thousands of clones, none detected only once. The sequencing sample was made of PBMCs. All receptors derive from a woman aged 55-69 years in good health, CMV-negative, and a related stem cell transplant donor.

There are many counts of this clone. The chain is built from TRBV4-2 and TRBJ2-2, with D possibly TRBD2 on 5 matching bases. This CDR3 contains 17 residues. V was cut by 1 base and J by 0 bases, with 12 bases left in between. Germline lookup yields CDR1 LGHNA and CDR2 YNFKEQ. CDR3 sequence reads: CASSQGRQRSNTGELFF. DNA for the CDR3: TGTGCCAGCAGCCAAGGAAGGCAGCGGTCGAACACCGGGGAGCTGTTTTTT.

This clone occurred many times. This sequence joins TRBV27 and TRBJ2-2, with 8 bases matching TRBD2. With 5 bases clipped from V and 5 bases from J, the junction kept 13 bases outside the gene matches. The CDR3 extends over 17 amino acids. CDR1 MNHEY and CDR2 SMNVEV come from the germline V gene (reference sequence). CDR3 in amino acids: CASSASRGAGITGELFF. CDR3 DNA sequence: TGTGCCAGCAGTGCCTCGCGGGGGGCCGGAATAACCGGGGAGCTGTTTTTT.

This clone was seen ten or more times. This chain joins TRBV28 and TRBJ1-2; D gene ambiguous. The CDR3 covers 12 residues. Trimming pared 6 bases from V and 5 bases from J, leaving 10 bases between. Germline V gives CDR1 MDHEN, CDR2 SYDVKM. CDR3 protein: CASSLDTYGYTF. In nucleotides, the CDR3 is TGTGCCAGCAGCCTAGATACTTATGGCTACACCTTC.

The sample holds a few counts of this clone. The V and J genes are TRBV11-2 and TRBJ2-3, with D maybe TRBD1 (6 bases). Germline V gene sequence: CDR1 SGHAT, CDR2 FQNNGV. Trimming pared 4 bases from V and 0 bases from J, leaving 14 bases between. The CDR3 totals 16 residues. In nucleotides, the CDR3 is TGTGCCAGCAGCTCGCAGACAGGCTTAAGCACAGATACGCAGTATTTT. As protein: CASSSQTGLSTDTQYF.

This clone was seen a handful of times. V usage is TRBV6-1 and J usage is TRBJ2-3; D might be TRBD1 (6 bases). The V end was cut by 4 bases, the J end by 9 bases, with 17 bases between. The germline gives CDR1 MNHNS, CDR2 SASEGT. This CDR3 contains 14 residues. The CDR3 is CASSVGGLISTQYF. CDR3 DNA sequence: TGTGCCAGCAGTGTTGGGGGCCTAATATCGACGCAGTATTTT.

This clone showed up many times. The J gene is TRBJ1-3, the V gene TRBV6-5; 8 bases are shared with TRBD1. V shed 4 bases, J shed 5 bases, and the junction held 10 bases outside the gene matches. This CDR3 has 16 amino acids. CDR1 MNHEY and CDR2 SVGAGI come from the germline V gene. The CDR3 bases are TGTGCCAGCAGTTCCGCGGGGCAGGGGGCTCGAAACACCATATATTTT. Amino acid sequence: CASSSAGQGARNTIYF.

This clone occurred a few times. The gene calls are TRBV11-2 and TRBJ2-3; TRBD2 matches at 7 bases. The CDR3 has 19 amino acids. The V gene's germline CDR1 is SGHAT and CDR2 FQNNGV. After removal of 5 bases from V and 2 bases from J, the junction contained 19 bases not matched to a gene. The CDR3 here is CASSPDLAVFLGDTDTQYF. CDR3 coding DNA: TGTGCCAGCAGCCCAGATCTAGCGGTGTTCCTGGGGGACACAGATACGCAGTATTTT.

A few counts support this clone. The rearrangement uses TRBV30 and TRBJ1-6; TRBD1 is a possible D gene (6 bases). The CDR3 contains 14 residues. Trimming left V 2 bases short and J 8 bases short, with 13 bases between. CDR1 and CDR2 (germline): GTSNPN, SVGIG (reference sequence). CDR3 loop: CAWSFGGAYSPLHF. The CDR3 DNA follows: TGTGCCTGGAGTTTTGGGGGGGCGTATTCACCCCTCCACTTT.

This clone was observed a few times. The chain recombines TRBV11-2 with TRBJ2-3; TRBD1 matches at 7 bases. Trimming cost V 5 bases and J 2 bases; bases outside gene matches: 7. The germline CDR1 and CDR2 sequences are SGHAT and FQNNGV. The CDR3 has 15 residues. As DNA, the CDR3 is TGTGCCAGCAGCCCCAGACAGGGCCACACAGATACGCAGTATTTT. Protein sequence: CASSPRQGHTDTQYF.

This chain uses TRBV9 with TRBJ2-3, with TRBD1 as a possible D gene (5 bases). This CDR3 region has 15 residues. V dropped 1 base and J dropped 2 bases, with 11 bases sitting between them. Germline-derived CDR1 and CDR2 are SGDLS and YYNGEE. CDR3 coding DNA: TGTGCCAGCAGCGTACTTGGACACCTCACAGATACGCAGTATTTT. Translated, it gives CASSVLGHLTDTQYF.

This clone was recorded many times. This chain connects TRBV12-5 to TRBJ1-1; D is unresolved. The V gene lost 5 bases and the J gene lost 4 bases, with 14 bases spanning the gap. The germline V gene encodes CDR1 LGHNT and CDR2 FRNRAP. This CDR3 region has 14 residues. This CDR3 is CASGPSPEGTEAFF. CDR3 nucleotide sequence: TGTGCTAGTGGTCCGTCCCCGGAGGGCACTGAAGCTTTCTTT.

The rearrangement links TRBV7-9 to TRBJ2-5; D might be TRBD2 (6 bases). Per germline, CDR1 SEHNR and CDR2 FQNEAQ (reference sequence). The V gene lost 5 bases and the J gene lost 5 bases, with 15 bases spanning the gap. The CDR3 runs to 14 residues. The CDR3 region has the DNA TGTGCCAGCAGCCCGGGGACTTCGAGGGAGACCCAGTACTTC. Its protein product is CASSPGTSRETQYF.

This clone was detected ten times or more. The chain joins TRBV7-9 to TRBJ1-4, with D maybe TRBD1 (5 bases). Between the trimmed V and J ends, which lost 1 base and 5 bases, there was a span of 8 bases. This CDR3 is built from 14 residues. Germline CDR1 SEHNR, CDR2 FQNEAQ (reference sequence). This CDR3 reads CASSLEEGNEKLFF. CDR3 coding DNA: TGTGCCAGCAGCTTAGAGGAGGGGAATGAAAAACTGTTTTTT.

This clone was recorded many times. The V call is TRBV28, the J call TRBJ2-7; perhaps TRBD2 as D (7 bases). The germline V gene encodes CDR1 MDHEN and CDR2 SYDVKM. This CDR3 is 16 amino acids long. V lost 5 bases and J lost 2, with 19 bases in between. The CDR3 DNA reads TGTGCCAGCAGTCAAAGTCGGGGGGCAAGGGCCTACGAGCAGTACTTC. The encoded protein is CASSQSRGARAYEQYF.

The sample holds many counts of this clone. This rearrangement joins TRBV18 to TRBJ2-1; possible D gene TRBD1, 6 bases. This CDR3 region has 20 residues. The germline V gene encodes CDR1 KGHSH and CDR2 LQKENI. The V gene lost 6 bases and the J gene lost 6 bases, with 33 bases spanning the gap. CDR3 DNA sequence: TGTGCCAGCTCCAATCGGACGGCTGGGATCTGGGAGAGAGGGGGCAATGAGCAGTTCTTC. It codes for CASSNRTAGIWERGGNEQFF.

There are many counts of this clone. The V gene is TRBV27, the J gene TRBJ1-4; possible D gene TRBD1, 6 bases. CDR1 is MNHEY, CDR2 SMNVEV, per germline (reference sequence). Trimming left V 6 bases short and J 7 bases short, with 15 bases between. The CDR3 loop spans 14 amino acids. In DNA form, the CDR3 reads TGTGCCAGCAGAACGGGACATGGGGGTGAAAAACTGTTTTTT. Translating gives CASRTGHGGEKLFF.

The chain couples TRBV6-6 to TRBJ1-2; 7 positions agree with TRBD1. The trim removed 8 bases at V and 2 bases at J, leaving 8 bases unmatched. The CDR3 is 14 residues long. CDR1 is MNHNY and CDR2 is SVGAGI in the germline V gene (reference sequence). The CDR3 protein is CASVYRQGNYGYTF. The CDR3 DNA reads TGTGCCAGCGTATATAGACAGGGCAACTATGGCTACACCTTC.

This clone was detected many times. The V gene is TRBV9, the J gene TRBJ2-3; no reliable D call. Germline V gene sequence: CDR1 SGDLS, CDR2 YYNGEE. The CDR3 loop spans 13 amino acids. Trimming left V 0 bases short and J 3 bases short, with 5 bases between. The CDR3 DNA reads TGTGCCAGCAGCGTAGACGGGACAGATACGCAGTATTTT. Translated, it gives CASSVDGTDTQYF. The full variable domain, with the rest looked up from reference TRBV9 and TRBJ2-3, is DSGVTQTPKHLITATGQRVTLRCSPRSGDLSVYWYQQSLDQGLQFLIQYYNGEERAKGNILERFSAQQFPDLHSELNLSSLELGDSALYFCASSVDGTDTQYFGPGTRLTVL.

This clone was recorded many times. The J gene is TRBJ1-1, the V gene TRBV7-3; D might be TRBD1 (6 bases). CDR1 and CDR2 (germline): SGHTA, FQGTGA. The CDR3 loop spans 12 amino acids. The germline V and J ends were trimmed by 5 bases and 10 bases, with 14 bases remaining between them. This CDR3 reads CASSPSTGTAFF. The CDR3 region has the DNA TGTGCCAGCAGCCCGAGTACAGGGACAGCTTTCTTT.

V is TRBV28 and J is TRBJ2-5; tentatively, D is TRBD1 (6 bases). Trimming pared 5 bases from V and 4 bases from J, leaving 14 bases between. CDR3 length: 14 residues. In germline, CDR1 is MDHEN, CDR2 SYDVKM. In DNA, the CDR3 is TGTGCCAGCAGTGGTCAGGGGAAAGGAGAGACCCAGTACTTC. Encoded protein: CASSGQGKGETQYF.

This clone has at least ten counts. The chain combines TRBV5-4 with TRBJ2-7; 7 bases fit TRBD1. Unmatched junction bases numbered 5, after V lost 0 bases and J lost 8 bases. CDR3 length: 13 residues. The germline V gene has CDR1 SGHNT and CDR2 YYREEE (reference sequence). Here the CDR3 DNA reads TGTGCCAGCAGCTTGGATTCAGGGGGAAAGCAGTACTTC. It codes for CASSLDSGGKQYF.

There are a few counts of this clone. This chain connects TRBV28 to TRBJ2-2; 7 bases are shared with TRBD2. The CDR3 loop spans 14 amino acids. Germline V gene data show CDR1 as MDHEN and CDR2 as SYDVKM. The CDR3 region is CASARGGSTGELFF. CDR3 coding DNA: TGTGCGTCCGCGAGGGGAGGGAGCACCGGGGAGCTGTTTTTT.

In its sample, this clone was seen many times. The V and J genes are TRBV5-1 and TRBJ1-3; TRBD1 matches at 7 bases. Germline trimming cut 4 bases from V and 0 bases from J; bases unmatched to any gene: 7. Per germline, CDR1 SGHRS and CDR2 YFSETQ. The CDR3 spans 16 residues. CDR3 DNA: TGCGCCAGCAGCGTGGGACAGCAAGGCTCTGGAAACACCATATATTTT. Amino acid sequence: CASSVGQQGSGNTIYF. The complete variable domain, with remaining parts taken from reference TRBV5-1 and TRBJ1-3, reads KAGVTQTPRYLIKTRGQQVTLSCSPISGHRSVSWYQQTPGQGLQFLFEYFSETQRNKGNFPGRFSGRQFSNSRSEMNVSTLELGDSALYLCASSVGQQGSGNTIYFGEGSWLTVV.

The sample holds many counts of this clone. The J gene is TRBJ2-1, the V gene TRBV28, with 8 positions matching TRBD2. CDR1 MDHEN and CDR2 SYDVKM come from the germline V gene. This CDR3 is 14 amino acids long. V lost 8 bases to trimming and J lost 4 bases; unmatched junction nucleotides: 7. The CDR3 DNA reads TGTGCCAGCGTAGGGCAGCGGGGGTACAATGAGCAGTTCTTC. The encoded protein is CASVGQRGYNEQFF.

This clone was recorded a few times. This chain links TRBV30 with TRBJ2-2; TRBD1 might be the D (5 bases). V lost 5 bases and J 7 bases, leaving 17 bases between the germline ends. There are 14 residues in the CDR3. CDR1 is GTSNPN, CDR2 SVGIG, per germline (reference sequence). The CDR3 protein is CAWGRQNRGGELFF. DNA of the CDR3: TGTGCCTGGGGGCGACAGAACCGCGGCGGGGAGCTGTTTTTT.